This T cell receptor (beta chain) appears in the sequencing data of a study of T-cell memory formation after mild COVID-19. Each CDR3 protein gets one entry after TCRdb re-called the 5' RACE reads with MiXCR. The data show tens of thousands of distinct CDR3 sequences, 11% to 15% seen once. CDR1 is KGHDR, CDR2 SFDVKD, per germline. Trimming took off 9 bases at V and 6 bases at J, with 19 bases between the two ends. The length of the CDR3 is 14 residues. Sequences were obtained from PBMCs or a T cell subset sorted from them (not recorded which). This receptor was identified in an adult woman who had mild COVID-19 (a few samples of this study predate the infection). Cell type and time point are not known. The chain is built from TRBV24-1 and TRBJ2-5; TRBD2 might be the D (6 bases). This chain's CDR3 is CATQSGGGTKTQYF. The CDR3, as DNA: TGTGCCACCCAAAGCGGTGGCGGGACGAAGACCCAGTACTTC.